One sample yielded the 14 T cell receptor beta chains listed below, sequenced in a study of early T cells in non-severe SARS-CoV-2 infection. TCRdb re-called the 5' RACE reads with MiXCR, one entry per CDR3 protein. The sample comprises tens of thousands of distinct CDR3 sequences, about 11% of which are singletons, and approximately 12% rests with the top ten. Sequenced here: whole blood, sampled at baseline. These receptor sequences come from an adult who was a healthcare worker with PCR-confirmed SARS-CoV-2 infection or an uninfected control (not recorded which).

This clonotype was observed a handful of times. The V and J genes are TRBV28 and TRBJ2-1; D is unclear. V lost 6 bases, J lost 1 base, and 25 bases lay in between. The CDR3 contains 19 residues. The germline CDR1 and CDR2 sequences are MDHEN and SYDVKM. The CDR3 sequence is CASSTPKSRTYLSYNEQFF. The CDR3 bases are TGTGCCAGCAGCACGCCGAAGAGCCGCACTTACTTATCCTACAATGAGCAGTTCTTC.

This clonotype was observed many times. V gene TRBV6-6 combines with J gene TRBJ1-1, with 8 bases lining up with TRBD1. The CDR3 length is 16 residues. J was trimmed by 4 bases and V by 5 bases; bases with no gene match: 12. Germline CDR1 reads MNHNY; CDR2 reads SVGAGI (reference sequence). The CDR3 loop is CASSPGGTGRLTEAFF. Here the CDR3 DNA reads TGTGCCAGCAGTCCTGGAGGGACAGGAAGGCTCACTGAAGCTTTCTTT.

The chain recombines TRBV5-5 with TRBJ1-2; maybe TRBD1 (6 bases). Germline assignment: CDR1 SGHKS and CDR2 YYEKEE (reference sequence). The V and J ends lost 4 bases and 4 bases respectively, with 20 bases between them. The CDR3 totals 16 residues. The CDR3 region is CASSPITARGSYGYTF. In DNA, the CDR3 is TGTGCCAGCAGCCCTATCACCGCCAGGGGATCCTATGGCTACACCTTC. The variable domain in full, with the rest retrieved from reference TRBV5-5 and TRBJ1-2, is DAGVTQSPTHLIKTRGQQVTLRCSPISGHKSVSWYQQVLGQGPQFIFQYYEKEERGRGNFPDRFSARQFPNYSSELNVNALLLGDSALYLCASSPITARGSYGYTFGSGTRLTVV.

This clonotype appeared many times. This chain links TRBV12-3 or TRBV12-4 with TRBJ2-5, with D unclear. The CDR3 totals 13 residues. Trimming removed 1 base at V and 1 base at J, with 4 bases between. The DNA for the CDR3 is TGTGCCAGCAGTTTAGAGTCCCAAGAGACCCAGTACTTC. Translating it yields CASSLESQETQYF.

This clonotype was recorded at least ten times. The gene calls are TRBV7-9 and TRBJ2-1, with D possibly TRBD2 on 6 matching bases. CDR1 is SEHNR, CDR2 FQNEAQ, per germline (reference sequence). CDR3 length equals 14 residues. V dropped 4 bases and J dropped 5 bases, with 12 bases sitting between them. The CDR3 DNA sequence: TGTGCCAGCAGCTGGGGCGGGAACAACAATGAGCAGTTCTTC. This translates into CASSWGGNNNEQFF.

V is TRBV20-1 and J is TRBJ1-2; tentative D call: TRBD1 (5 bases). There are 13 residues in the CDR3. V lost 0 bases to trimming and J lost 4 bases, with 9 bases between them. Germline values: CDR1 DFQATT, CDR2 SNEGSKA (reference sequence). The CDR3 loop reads CSARDPGRYGYTF. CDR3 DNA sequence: TGCAGTGCTAGAGATCCGGGGCGCTATGGCTACACCTTC.

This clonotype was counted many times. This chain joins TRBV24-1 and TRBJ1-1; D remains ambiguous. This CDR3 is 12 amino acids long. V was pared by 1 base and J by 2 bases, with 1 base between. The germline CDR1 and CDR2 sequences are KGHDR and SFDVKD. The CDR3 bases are TGTGCCACCAGTGATTTCAACACTGAAGCTTTCTTT. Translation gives CATSDFNTEAFF.

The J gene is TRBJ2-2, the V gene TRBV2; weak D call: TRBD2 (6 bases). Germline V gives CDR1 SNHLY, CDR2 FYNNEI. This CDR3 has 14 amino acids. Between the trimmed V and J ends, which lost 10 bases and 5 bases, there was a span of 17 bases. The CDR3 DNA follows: TGTGCCATTAGGGGAGGCGTGGATACCGGGGAGCTGTTTTTT. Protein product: CAIRGGVDTGELFF.

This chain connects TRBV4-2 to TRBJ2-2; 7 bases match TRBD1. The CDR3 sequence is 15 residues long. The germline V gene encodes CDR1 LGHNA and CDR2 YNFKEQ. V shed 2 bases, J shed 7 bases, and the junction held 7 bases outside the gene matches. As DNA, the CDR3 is TGTGCCAGCAGCCAAAGCGAGGGGGCGGGCGGGGAGCTGTTTTTT. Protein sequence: CASSQSEGAGGELFF.

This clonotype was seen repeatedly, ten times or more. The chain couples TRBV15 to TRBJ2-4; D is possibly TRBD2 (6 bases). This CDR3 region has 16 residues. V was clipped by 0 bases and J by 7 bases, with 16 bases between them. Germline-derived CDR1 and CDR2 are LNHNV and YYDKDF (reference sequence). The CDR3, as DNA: TGTGCCACCAGCAGAGATCGTAAGGGACGGGGGAACATTCAGTACTTC. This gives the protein CATSRDRKGRGNIQYF.

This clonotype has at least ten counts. The CDR3 region is CATSDVRWRPQHF. DNA of the CDR3: TGTGCCACCAGTGATGTCCGTTGGCGGCCCCAGCATTTT. The chain couples TRBV24-1 to TRBJ1-5; D ambiguous. Trimming removed 3 bases from V and 9 bases from J, with 11 bases in between. This CDR3 is built from 13 residues. Germline V gene data show CDR1 as KGHDR and CDR2 as SFDVKD.

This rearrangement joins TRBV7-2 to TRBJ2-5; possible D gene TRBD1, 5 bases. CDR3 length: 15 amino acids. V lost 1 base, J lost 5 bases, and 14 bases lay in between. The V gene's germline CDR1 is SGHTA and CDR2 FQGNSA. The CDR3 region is CASSLDKGRSETQYF. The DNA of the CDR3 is TGTGCCAGCAGCTTAGATAAGGGGCGGAGCGAGACCCAGTACTTC.

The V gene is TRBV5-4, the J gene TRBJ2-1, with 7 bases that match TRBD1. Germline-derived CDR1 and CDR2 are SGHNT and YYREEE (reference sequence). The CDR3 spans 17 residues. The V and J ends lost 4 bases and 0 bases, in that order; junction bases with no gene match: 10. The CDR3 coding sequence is TGTGCCAGCAGCCCCGGACAGGACAAGAGCTCCTACAATGAGCAGTTCTTC. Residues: CASSPGQDKSSYNEQFF.

CDR3 region: CASSLFWDQPQHF. CDR3 sequence (DNA): TGTGCCAGCAGTTTATTTTGGGATCAGCCCCAGCATTTT. The J gene is TRBJ1-5, the V gene TRBV27; D remains unclear. CDR1 and CDR2 (germline): MNHEY, SMNVEV (reference sequence). This CDR3 has 13 residues. V dropped 1 base and J dropped 5 bases, with 6 bases sitting between them.